This entry features one T cell receptor beta chain sequence. The data were taken from a study of low-dose radiotherapy and immunotherapy resistance in tumors. At the level of the study: First-strand cDNA relied on TRAV- and TRBV-specific primers spanning alpha and beta chains.

Germline assignment: CDR1 PRHDT and CDR2 FYEKMQ (reference sequence). Trimming pared 5 bases from V and 0 bases from J, leaving 11 bases between. This CDR3 region has 15 residues. With a constant-region primer and a V-primer adapter, TCRs were subjected to around 18 PCR cycles of amplification. TCRdb independently ran MiXCR on the reads; one entry per CDR3 protein. The repertoire includes under 60,000 distinct CDR3 sequences, approximately 35% of them detected once, and under 8.5% sits in the top ten. This sample's time point: after trial treatment. Stated treatment: LDRT plus nivolumab, ipilimumab, low-dose cyclophosphamide and aspirin (RACIN trial).

This TCR came from a male donor with rectosigmoid adenocarcinoma. The sample was PBMCs, taken after low-dose radiotherapy plus immunotherapy. The chain has TRBV13 and TRBJ1-5; no reliable D call. CDR3: CASSHDPGSNQPQHF. The DNA of the CDR3 is TGTGCCAGCAGCCATGATCCCGGTAGCAATCAGCCCCAGCATTTT.